This T cell receptor (beta chain) was profiled in a study of technical replicates of blood from several donors. This CDR3 has 13 residues. CDR1 SGHNT and CDR2 YENEEA come from the germline V gene. Trimming took 0 bases from V and 3 from J, leaving 6 bases between them. Here immunoSEQ multiplex PCR was the method, and the copy in TCRdb shows in-frame clones only, minus some. The sample records about 94,000 clones, about 95% being singletons. The clonotype originates from a human donor in good health. Sample: T cells isolated from PBMCs. The chain employs TRBV11-3 and TRBJ2-7; D uncertain. The CDR3 loop reads CASSLDTGYEQYF. The DNA for the CDR3 is TGTGCCAGCAGCTTAGATACGGGCTACGAGCAGTACTTC.